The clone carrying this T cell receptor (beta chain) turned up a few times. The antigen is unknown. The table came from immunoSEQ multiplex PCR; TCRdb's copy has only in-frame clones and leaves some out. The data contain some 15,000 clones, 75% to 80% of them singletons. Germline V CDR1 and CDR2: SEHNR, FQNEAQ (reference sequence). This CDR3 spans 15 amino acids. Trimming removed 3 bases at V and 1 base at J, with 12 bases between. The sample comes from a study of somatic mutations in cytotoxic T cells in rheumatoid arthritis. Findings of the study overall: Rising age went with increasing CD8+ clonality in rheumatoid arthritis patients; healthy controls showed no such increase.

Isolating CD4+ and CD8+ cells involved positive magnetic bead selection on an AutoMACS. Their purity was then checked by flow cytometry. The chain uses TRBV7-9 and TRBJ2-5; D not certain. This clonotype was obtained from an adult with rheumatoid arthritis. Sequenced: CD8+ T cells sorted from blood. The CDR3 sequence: CASSFIGTVQETQYF. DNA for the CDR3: TGTGCCAGCAGCTTTATCGGTACGGTCCAAGAGACCCAGTACTTC. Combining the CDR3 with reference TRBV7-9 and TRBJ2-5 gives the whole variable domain DTGVSQNPRHKITKRGQNVTFRCDPISEHNRLYWYRQTLGQGPEFLTYFQNEAQLEKSRLLSDRFSAERPKGSFSTLEIQRTEQGDSAMYLCASSFIGTVQETQYFGPGTRLLVL.